The entry below gives a single T cell receptor beta chain sequence along with its context. Its target is unknown. The sample is drawn from a study of cytomegalovirus exposure and HLA in healthy donors. Broader study findings: The TCR clusters that emerged in the first cohort tended, a later analysis found, to co-occur in the 120 or so validation repertoires.

The ends were cut back, 1 base at V and 4 bases at J, with 11 bases in the middle. Germline V gene sequence: CDR1 SGHDT, CDR2 YYEEEE. The CDR3 covers 15 residues. The table came from immunoSEQ multiplex PCR; TCRdb's copy has only in-frame clones and leaves some out. The top ten hold around an eighth of the sample, which has 200,000 to 250,000 clones, approximately 80% seen once. The TCR was taken from a woman in her twenties or thirties in good health and CMV-seropositive. Sequencing was performed on PBMCs. V usage is TRBV5-6 and J usage is TRBJ2-2, with D perhaps given as TRBD1 or TRBD2 (5 bases each). The DNA of the CDR3 is TGTGCCAGCAGCTTGTTATCAGGGACCACCGGGGAGCTGTTTTTT. Amino acid sequence: CASSLLSGTTGELFF.